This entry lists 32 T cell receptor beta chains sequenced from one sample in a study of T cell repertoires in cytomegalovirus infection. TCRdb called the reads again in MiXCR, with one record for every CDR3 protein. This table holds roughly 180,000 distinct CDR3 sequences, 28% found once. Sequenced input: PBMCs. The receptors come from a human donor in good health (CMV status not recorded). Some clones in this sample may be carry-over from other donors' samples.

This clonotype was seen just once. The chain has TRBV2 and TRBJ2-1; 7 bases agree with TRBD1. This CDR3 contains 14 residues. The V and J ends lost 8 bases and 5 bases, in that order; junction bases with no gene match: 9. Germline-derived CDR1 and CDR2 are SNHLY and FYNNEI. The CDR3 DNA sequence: TGTGCCAGCCGCCCCGGGACAGTCCACAATGAGCAGTTCTTC. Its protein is CASRPGTVHNEQFF.

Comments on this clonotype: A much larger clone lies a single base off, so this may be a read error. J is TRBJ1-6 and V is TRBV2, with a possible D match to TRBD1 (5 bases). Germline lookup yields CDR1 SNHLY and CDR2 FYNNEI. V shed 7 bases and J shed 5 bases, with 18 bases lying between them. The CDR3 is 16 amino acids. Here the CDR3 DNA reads TGTGCCAGCACCTCGAGGAGTCAGGGAAATAATTCACCCCTCCACTTT. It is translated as CASTSRSQGNNSPLHF.

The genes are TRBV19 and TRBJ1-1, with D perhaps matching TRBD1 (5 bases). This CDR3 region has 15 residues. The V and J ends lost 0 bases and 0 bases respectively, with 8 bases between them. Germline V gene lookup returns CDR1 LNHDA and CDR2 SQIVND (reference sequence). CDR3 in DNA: TGTGCCAGTAGTATAGAGGGCAGGGTGAACACTGAAGCTTTCTTT. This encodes CASSIEGRVNTEAFF.

The CDR3 is CASSAGFGTGDNQPQHF. Written as DNA, the CDR3 is TGTGCCAGCAGTGCGGGATTCGGGACAGGGGACAATCAGCCCCAGCATTTT. This sequence joins TRBV6-1 and TRBJ1-5, with 10 bases that match TRBD1. Losses at the gene ends were 4 bases for V and 3 bases for J; bases not matched to a gene: 9. CDR3 length: 17 amino acids. Germline V gene data show CDR1 as MNHNS and CDR2 as SASEGT.

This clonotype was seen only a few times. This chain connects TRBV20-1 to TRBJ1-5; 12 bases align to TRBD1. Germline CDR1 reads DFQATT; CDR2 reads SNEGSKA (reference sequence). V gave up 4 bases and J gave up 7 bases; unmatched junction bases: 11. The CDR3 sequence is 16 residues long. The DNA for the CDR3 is TGCAGTGCTACTTTCCCCGGGACAGGGGGCGGCCAGCCCCAGCATTTT. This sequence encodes CSATFPGTGGGQPQHF.

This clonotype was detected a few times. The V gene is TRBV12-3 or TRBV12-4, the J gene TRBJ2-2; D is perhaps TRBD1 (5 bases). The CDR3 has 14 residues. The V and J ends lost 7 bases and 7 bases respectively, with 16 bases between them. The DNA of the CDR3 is TGTGCCAGCACCCGCGACAGTCCCGACGGGGAGCTGTTTTTT. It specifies CASTRDSPDGELFF.

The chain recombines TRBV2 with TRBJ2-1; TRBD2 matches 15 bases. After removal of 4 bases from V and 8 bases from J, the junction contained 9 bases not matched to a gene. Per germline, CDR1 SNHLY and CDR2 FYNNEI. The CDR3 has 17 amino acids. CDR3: CASSGTSGGARKDEQFF. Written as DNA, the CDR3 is TGTGCCAGCAGTGGGACTAGCGGGGGGGCCAGGAAGGATGAGCAGTTCTTC. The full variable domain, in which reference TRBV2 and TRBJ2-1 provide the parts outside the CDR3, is EPEVTQTPSHQVTQMGQEVILRCVPISNHLYFYWYRQILGQKVEFLVSFYNNEISEKSEIFDDQFSVERPDGSNFTLKIRSTKLEDSAMYFCASSGTSGGARKDEQFFGPGTRLTVL.

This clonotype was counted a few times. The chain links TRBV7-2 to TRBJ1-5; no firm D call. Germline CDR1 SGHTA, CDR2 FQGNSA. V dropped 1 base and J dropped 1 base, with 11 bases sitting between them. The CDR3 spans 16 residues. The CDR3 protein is CASSLGAGGSNQPQHF. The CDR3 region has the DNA TGTGCCAGCAGCTTAGGGGCGGGTGGCAGCAATCAGCCCCAGCATTTT.

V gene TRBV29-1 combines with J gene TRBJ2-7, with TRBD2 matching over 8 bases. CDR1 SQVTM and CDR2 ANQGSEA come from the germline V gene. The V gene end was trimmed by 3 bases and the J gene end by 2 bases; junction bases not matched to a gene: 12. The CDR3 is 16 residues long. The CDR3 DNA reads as TGCAGCGTTGATAGGTTGGCGGGGGGCCCCCCCTACGAGCAGTACTTC. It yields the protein CSVDRLAGGPPYEQYF.

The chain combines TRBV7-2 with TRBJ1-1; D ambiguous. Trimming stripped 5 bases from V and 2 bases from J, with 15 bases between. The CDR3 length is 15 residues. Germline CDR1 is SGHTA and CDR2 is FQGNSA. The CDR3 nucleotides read TGTGCCAGCAGCCCCCGTGAGAGGGCCAACACTGAAGCTTTCTTT. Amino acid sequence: CASSPRERANTEAFF.

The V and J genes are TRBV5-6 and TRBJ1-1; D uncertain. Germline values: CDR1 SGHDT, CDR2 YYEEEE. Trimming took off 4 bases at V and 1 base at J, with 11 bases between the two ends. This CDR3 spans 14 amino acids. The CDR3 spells CASSLVKTNTEAFF. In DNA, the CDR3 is TGTGCCAGCAGCCTTGTTAAAACGAACACTGAAGCTTTCTTT.

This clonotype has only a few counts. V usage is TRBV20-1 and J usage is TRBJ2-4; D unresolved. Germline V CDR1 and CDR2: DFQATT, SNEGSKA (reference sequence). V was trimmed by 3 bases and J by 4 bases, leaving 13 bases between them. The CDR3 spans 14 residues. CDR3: CSARSAGFKNIQYF. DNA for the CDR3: TGCAGTGCTAGGTCGGCCGGCTTTAAAAACATTCAGTACTTC.

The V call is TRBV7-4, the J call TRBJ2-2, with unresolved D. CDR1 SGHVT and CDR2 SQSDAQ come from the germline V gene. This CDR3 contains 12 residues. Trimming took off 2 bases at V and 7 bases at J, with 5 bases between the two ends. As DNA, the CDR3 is TGTGCCAGCAGCTTAATGGACGGGGAGCTGTTTTTT. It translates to CASSLMDGELFF. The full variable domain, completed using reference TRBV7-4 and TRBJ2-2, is GAGVSQSPRYKVAKRGRDVALRCDSISGHVTLYWYRQTLGQGSEVLTYSQSDAQRDKSGRPSGRFSAERPERSVSTLKIQRTEQGDSAVYLCASSLMDGELFFGEGSRLTVL.

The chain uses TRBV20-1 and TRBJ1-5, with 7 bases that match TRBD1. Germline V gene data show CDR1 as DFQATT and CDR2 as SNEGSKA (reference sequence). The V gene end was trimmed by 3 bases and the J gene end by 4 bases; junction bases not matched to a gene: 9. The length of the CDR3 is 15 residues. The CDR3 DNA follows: TGCAGTGCTAGTTTTATCCGGGACAGTAATCAGCCCCAGCATTTT. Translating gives CSASFIRDSNQPQHF.

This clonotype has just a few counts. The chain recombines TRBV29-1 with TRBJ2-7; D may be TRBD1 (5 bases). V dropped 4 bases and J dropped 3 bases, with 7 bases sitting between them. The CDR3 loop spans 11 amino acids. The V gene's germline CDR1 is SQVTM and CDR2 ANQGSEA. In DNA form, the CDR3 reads TGCAGCGTTGCTGACAGCTACGAGCAGTACTTC. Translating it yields CSVADSYEQYF.

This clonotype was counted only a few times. This CDR3 is CASRSRWQMNTEAFF. In nucleotides, the CDR3 is TGTGCCAGCAGGTCAAGGTGGCAAATGAACACTGAAGCTTTCTTT. This chain connects TRBV6-5 to TRBJ1-1; D uncertain. The V gene's germline CDR1 is MNHEY and CDR2 SVGAGI. Between the trimmed V and J ends, which lost 6 bases and 0 bases, there was a span of 14 bases. This CDR3 is built from 15 residues.

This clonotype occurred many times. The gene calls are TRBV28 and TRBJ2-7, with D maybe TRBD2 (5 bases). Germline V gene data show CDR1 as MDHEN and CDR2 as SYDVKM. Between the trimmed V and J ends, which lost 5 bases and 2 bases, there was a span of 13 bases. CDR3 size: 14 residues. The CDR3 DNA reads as TGTGCCAGCAGTAAGAGAGGGAAAGCCTACGAGCAGTACTTC. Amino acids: CASSKRGKAYEQYF.

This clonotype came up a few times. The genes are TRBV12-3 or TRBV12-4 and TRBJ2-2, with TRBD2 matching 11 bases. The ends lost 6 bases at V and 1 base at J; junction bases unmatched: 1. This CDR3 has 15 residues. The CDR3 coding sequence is TGTGCCAGCAGGGGGACTAGCGGGAACACCGGGGAGCTGTTTTTT. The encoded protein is CASRGTSGNTGELFF.

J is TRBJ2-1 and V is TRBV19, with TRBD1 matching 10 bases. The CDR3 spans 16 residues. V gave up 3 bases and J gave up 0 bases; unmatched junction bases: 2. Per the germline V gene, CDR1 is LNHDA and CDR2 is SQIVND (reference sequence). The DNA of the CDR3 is TGTGCCAGTAGTATCGACAGGGGGCCCTCCTACAATGAGCAGTTCTTC. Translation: CASSIDRGPSYNEQFF.

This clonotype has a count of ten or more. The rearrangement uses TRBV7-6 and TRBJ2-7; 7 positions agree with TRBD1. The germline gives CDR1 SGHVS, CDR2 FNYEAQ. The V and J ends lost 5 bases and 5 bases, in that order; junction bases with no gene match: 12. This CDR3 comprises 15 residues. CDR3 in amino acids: CASSPGTALRDEQYF. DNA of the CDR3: TGTGCCAGCAGCCCAGGGACAGCCCTCCGGGACGAGCAGTACTTC.

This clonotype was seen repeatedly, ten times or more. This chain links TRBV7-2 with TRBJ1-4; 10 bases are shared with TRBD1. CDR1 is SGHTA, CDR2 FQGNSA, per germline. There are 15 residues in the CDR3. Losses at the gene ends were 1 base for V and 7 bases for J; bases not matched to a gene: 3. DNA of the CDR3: TGTGCCAGCAGCTTAGGGGGGGACAGGGGTGAAAAACTGTTTTTT. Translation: CASSLGGDRGEKLFF. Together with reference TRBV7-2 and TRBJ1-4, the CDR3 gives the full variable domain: GAGVSQSPSNKVTEKGKDVELRCDPISGHTALYWYRQSLGQGLEFLIYFQGNSAPDKSGLPSDRFSAERTGGSVSTLTIQRTQQEDSAVYLCASSLGGDRGEKLFFGSGTQLSVL.

CDR3 residues: CAISESQNRGAQYGYTF. The DNA of the CDR3 is TGTGCCATCAGTGAGTCGCAAAACCGCGGGGCCCAATATGGCTACACCTTC. The chain employs TRBV10-3 and TRBJ1-2; a possible D gene is TRBD1 (5 bases). CDR1 and CDR2 from the germline V gene are ENHRY and SYGVKD. V was trimmed by 0 bases and J by 5 bases, leaving 19 bases between them. The CDR3 runs 17 residues.

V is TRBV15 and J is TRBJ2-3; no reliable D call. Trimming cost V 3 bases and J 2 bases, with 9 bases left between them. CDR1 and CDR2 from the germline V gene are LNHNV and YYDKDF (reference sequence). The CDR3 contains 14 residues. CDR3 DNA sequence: TGTGCCACCAGCAGGGGATCGTACACAGATACGCAGTATTTT. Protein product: CATSRGSYTDTQYF. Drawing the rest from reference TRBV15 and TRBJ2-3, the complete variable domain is DAMVIQNPRYQVTQFGKPVTLSCSQTLNHNVMYWYQQKSSQAPKLLFHYYDKDFNNEADTPDNFQSRRPNTSFCFLDIRSPGLGDTAMYLCATSRGSYTDTQYFGPGTRLTVL.

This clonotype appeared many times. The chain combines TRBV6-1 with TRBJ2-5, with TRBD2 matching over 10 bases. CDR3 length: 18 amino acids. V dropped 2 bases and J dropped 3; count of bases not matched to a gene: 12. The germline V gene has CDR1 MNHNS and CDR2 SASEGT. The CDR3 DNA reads TGTGCCAGCAGTGAATACACCAGCGGGGGGGCTAGGAAAGAGACCCAGTACTTC. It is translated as CASSEYTSGGARKETQYF.

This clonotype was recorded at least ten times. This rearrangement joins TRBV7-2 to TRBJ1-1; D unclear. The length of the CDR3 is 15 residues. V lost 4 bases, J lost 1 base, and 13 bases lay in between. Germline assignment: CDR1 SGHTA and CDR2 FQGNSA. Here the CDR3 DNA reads TGTGCCAGCAGCTGGGCGGCAGGCCAGAACACTGAAGCTTTCTTT. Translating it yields CASSWAAGQNTEAFF. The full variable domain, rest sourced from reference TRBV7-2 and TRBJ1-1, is GAGVSQSPSNKVTEKGKDVELRCDPISGHTALYWYRQSLGQGLEFLIYFQGNSAPDKSGLPSDRFSAERTGGSVSTLTIQRTQQEDSAVYLCASSWAAGQNTEAFFGQGTRLTVV.

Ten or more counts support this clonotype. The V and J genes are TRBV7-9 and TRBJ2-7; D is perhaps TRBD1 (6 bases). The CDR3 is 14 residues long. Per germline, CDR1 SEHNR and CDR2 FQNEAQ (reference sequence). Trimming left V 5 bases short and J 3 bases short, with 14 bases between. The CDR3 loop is CASSPTGQFYEQYF. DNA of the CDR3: TGTGCCAGCAGCCCGACAGGCCAGTTCTACGAGCAGTACTTC.

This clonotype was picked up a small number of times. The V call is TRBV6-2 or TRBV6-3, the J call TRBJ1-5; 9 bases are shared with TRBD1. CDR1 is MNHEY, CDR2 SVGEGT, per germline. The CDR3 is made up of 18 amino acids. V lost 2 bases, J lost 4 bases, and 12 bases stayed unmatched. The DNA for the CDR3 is TGTGCCAGCAGTTACCGTAGCCCGGGACAGGGATCAAATCAGCCCCAGCATTTT. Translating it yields CASSYRSPGQGSNQPQHF.

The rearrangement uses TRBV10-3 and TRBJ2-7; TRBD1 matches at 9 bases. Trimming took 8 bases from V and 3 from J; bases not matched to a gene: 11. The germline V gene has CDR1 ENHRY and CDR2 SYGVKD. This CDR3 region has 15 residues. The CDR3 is CAISFGTGLDYEQYF. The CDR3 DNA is TGTGCCATCTCGTTTGGGACAGGGCTTGACTACGAGCAGTACTTC.

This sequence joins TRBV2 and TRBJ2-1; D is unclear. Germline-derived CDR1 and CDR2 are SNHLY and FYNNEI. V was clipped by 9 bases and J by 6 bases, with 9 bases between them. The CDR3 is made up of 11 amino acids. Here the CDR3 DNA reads TGTGCCAGTTGGCTACCCAATGAGCAGTTCTTC. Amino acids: CASWLPNEQFF. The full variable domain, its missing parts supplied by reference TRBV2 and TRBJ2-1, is EPEVTQTPSHQVTQMGQEVILRCVPISNHLYFYWYRQILGQKVEFLVSFYNNEISEKSEIFDDQFSVERPDGSNFTLKIRSTKLEDSAMYFCASWLPNEQFFGPGTRLTVL.

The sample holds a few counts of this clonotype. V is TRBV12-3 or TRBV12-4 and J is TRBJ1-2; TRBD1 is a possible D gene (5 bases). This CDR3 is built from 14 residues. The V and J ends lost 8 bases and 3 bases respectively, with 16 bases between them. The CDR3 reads CASCSGGVDYGYTF. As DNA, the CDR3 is TGTGCCAGCTGCTCAGGAGGGGTTGACTATGGCTACACCTTC.

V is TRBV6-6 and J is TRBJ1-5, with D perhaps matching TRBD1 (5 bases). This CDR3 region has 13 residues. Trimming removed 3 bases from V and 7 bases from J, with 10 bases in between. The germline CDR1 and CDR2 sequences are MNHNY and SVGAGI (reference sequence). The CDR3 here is CASSYQGGQPQHF. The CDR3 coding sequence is TGTGCCAGCAGTTATCAGGGAGGGCAGCCCCAGCATTTT.

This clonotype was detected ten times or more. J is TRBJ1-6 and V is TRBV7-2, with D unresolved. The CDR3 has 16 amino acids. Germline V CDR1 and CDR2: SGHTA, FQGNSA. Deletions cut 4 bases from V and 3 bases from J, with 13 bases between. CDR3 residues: CASSSDGGVYNSPLHF. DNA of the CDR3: TGTGCCAGCAGCTCGGACGGTGGGGTCTATAATTCACCCCTCCACTTT.